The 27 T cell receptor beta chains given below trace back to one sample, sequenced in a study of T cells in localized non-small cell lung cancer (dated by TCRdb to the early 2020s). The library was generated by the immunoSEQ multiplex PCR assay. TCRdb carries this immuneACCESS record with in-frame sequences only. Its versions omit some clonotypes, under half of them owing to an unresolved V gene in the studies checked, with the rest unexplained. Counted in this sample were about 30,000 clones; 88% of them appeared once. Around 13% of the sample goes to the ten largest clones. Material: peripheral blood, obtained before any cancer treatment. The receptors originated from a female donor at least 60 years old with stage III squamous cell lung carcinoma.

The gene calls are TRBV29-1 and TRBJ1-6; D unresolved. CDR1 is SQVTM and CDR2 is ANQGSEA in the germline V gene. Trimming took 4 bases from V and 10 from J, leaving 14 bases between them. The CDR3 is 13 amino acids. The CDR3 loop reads CSVGTDVNSPLHF. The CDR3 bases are TGCAGCGTTGGAACAGATGTTAACTCACCCCTCCACTTT.

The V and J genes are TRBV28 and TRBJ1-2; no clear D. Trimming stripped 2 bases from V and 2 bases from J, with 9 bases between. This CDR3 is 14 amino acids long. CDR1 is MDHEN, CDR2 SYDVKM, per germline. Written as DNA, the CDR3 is TGTGCCAGCAGTTTAGGTCCGAGAAACTATGGCTACACCTTC. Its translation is CASSLGPRNYGYTF.

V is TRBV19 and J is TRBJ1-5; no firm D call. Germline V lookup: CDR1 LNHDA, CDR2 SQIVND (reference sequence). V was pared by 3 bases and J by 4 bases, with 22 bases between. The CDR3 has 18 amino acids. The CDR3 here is CASSITSGPSGSNQPQHF. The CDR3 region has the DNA TGTGCCAGTAGTATTACTTCCGGGCCTTCGGGAAGTAATCAGCCCCAGCATTTT.

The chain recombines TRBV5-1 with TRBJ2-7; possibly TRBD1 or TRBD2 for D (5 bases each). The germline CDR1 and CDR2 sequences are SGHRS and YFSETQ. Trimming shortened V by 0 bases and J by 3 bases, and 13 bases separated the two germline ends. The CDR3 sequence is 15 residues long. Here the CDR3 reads CASSLELGRDYEQYF. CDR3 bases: TGCGCCAGCAGCTTGGAACTAGGCAGGGACTACGAGCAGTACTTC.

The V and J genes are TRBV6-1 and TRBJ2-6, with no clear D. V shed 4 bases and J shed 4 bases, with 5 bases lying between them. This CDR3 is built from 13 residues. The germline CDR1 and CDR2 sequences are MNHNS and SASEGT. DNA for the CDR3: TGTGCCAGCAGTGCTTCGGGGGCCAACGTCCTGACTTTC. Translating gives CASSASGANVLTF.

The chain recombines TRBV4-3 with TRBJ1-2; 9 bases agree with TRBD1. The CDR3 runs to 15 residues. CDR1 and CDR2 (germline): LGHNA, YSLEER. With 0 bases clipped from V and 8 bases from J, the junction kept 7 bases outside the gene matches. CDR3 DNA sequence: TGCGCCAGCAGCCAAGATCGGACAGGGGTCGGCGGCTACACCTTC. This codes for CASSQDRTGVGGYTF.

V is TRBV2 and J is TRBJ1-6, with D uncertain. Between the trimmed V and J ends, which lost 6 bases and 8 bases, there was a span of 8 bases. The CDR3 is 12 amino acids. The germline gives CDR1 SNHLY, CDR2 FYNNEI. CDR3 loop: CASRGEDSPLHF. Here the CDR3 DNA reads TGTGCCAGCAGGGGAGAGGATTCACCCCTCCACTTT.

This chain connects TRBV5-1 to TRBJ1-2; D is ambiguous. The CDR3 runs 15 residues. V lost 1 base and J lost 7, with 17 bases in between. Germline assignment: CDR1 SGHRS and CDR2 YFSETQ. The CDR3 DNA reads TGCGCCAGCAGCTTGTCCGGTACGTGGCAAGCTGGCTACACCTTC. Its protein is CASSLSGTWQAGYTF.

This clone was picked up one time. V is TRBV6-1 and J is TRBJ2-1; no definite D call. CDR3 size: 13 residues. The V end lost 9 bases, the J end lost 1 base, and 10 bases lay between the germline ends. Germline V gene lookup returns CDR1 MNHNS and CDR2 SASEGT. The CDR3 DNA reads TGTGCCAGTATGGACCGGTCCTACAATGAGCAGTTCTTC. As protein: CASMDRSYNEQFF.

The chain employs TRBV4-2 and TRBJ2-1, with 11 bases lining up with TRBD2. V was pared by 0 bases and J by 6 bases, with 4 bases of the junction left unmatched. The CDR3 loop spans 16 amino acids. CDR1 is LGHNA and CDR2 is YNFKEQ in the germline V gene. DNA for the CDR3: TGTGCCAGCAGCCAAGAAGTAGGGACTAGCGGCAATGAGCAGTTCTTC. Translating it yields CASSQEVGTSGNEQFF.

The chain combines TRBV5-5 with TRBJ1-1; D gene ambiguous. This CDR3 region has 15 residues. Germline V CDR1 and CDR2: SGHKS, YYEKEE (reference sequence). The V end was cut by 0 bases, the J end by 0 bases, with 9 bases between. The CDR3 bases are TGTGCCAGCAGCTTGGGATTTGGCCTGAACACTGAAGCTTTCTTT. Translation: CASSLGFGLNTEAFF.

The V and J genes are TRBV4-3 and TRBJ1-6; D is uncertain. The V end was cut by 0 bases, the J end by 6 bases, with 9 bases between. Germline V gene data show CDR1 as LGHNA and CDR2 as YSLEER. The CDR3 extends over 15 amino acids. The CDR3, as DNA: TGCGCCAGCAGCCAAGATCCGGCCTTTAATTCACCCCTCCACTTT. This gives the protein CASSQDPAFNSPLHF.

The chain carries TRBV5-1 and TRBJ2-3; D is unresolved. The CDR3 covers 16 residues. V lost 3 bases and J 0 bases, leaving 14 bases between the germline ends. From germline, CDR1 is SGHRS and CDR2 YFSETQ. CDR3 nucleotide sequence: TGCGCCAGCAGCTACGTGGGAAGTAGGAGCACAGATACGCAGTATTTT. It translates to CASSYVGSRSTDTQYF.

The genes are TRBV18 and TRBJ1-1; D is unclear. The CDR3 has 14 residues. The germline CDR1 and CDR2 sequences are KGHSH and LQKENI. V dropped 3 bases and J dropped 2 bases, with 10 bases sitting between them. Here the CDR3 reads CASSPTRDNTEAFF. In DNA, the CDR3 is TGTGCCAGCTCACCGACGAGGGATAACACTGAAGCTTTCTTT. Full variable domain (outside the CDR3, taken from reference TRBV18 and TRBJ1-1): NAGVMQNPRHLVRRRGQEARLRCSPMKGHSHVYWYRQLPEEGLKFMVYLQKENIIDESGMPKERFSAEFPKEGPSILRIQQVVRGDSAAYFCASSPTRDNTEAFFGQGTRLTVV.

The CDR3 DNA reads TGTGCCAGCAGGGACCCAGGATACACCGGGGAGCTGTTTTTT. Residues: CASRDPGYTGELFF. The chain uses TRBV2 and TRBJ2-2; D gene unclear. Trimming took 6 bases from V and 3 from J, leaving 11 bases between them. Germline values: CDR1 SNHLY, CDR2 FYNNEI. This CDR3 is built from 14 residues.

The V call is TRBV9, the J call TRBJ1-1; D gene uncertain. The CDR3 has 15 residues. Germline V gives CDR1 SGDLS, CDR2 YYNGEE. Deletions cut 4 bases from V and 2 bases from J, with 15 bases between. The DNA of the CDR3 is TGTGCCAGCAGCCTGGGCGTTAGGGTTAACACTGAAGCTTTCTTT. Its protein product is CASSLGVRVNTEAFF.

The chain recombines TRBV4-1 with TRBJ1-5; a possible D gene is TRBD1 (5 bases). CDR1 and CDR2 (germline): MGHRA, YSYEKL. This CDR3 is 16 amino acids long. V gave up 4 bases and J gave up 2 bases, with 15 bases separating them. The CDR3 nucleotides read TGCGCCAGCAGCCCCGGCAGGGCTGGGGGCAATCAGCCCCAGCATTTT. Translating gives CASSPGRAGGNQPQHF.

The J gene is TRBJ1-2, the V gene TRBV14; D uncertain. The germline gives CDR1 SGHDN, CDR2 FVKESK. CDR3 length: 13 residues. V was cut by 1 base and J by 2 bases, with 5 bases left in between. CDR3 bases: TGTGCCAGCAGCCAAGGGACGAACTATGGCTACACCTTC. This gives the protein CASSQGTNYGYTF.

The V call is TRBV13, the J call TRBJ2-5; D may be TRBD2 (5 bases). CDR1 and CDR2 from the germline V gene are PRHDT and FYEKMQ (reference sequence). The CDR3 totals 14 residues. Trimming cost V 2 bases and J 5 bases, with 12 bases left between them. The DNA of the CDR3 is TGTGCCAGCAGCTTACTCCGGGGTCAGGAGACCCAGTACTTC. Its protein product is CASSLLRGQETQYF.

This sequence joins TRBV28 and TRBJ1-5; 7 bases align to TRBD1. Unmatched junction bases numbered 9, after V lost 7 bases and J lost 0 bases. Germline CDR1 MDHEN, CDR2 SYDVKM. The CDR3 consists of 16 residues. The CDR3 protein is CASTDRALGSNQPQHF. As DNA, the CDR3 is TGTGCCAGCACAGACAGGGCTCTAGGTAGCAATCAGCCCCAGCATTTT.

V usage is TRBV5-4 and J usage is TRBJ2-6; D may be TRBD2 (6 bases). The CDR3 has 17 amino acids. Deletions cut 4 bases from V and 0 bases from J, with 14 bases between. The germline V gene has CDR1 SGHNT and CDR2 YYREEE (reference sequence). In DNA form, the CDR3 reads TGTGCCAGCAGCCTTCCGGGAGTTTCCTCTGGGGCCAACGTCCTGACTTTC. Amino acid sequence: CASSLPGVSSGANVLTF.

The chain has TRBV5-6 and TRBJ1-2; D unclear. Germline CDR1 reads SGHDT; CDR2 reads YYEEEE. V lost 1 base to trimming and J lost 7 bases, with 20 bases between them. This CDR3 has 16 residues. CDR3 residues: CASSLFAGSSAGGYTF. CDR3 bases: TGTGCCAGCAGCTTGTTCGCGGGATCCTCAGCGGGTGGCTACACCTTC. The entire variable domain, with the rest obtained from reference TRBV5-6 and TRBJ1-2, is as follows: DAGVTQSPTHLIKTRGQQVTLRCSPKSGHDTVSWYQQALGQGPQFIFQYYEEEERQRGNFPDRFSGHQFPNYSSELNVNALLLGDSALYLCASSLFAGSSAGGYTFGSGTRLTVV.

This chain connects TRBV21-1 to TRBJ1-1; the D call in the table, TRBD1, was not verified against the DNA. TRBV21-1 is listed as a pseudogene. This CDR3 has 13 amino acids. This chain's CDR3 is CARRRLMNTEAFF. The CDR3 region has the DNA TGTGCCCGGCGCAGGCTTATGAACACTGAAGCTTTCTTT.

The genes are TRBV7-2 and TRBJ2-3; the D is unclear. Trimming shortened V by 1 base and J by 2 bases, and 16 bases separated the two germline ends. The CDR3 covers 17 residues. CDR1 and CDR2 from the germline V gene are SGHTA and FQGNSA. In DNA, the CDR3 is TGTGCCAGCAGCTTAGTACTTTCCCGTCCCACCACAGATACGCAGTATTTT. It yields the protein CASSLVLSRPTTDTQYF.

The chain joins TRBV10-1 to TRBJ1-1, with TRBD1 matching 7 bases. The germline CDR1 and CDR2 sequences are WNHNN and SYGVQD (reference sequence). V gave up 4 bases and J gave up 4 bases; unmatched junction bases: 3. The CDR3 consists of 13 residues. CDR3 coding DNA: TGCGCCAGCAGTGGAAGACAGGGCACTGAAGCTTTCTTT. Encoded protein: CASSGRQGTEAFF.

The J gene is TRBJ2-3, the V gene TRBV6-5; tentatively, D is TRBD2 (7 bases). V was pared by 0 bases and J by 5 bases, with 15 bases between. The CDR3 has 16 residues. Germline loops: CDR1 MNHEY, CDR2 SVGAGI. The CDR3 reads CASSYSQGRALDTQYF. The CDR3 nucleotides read TGTGCCAGCAGTTACTCCCAGGGGAGGGCCCTAGATACGCAGTATTTT.

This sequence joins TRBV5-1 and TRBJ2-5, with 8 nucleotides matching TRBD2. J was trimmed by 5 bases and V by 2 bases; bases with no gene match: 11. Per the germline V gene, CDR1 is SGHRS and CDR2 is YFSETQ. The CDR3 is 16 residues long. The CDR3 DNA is TGCGCCAGCAGCTTCGTATCAGCGGGGGCAGGGGAGACCCAGTACTTC. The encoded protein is CASSFVSAGAGETQYF. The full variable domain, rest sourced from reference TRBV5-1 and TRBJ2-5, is KAGVTQTPRYLIKTRGQQVTLSCSPISGHRSVSWYQQTPGQGLQFLFEYFSETQRNKGNFPGRFSGRQFSNSRSEMNVSTLELGDSALYLCASSFVSAGAGETQYFGPGTRLLVL.